This T cell receptor (beta chain) was obtained from a study of early T cells in non-severe SARS-CoV-2 infection. Looking at the study overall: Chains stayed unpaired after sequencing of bulk RNA from unsorted whole blood.

This CDR3 comprises 14 residues. From germline, CDR1 is DFQATT and CDR2 SNEGSKA (reference sequence). With V trimmed by 6 bases and J by 7 bases, 9 bases remained unmatched. TCRdb used MiXCR to reprocess the 5' RACE reads, holding one entry per CDR3 protein. The sample consists of some 81,000 distinct CDR3 sequences, 8.5% to 10% of them appearing once. The rearrangement links TRBV20-1 to TRBJ2-7; 13 bases are shared with TRBD2. The receptor's source is an adult who was a healthcare worker with PCR-confirmed SARS-CoV-2 infection or an uninfected control (not recorded which). The source material was whole blood. This CDR3 reads CSAKTSGRAEEQYF. The DNA of the CDR3 is TGCAGTGCCAAAACTAGCGGGAGGGCCGAGGAGCAGTACTTC.